The source of this T cell receptor beta chain is a study of cytomegalovirus exposure and HLA in healthy donors. The study's findings and limits: Analysis performed later found under 20,000 TCR beta sequences associated with HLA alleles at 0.05 false discovery rate. The authors listed over 150 TCR beta chains as cytomegalovirus-associated.

About this clone: Its antigen remains unidentified.

The study ran its PCR with 60 Vbeta and 13 Jbeta primers. Sequencing was performed with immunoSEQ multiplex PCR; in TCRdb, only in-frame clones are kept and a portion is missing. This table holds around 67,000 clones, approximately 60% found once. Looked up from germline, CDR1 is MGHRA and CDR2 is YSYEKL. This CDR3 is 17 amino acids long. The trim removed 3 bases at V and 8 bases at J, leaving 12 bases unmatched. This TCR came from a woman aged 45-65 years in good health and CMV-seronegative. The chain uses TRBV4-1 and TRBJ1-4, with 10 bases lining up with TRBD1. The sequencing input was PBMCs. The CDR3 region is CASSQMGQGSTGEKLFF. The CDR3 DNA is TGCGCCAGCAGCCAGATGGGACAGGGGTCCACCGGGGAAAAACTGTTTTTT.